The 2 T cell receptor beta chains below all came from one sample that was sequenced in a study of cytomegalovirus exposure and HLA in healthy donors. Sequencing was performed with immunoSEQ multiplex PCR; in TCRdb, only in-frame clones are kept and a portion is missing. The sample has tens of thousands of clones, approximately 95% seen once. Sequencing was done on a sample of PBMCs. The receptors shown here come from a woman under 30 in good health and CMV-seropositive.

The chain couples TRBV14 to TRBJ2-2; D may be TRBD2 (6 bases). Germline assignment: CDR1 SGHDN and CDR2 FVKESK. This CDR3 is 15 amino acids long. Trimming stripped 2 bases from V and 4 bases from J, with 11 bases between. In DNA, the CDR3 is TGTGCCAGCAGCCAAACCGGGGGTAGCACCGGGGAGCTGTTTTTT. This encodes CASSQTGGSTGELFF.

CDR3 sequence reads: CASSEERTPGNTIYF. In DNA, the CDR3 is TGTGCCAGCAGTGAGGAAAGGACACCTGGAAACACCATATATTTT. V gene TRBV6-1 combines with J gene TRBJ1-3, with D perhaps TRBD1 (5 bases). V shed 3 bases and J shed 2 bases, with 11 bases lying between them. The CDR3 has 15 amino acids. CDR1 is MNHNS and CDR2 is SASEGT in the germline V gene.